Presented here are 12 T cell receptor beta chains from one specimen sequenced in a study of tumor-infiltrating lymphocytes in primary liver carcinoma. Unsorted whole blood supplied the RNA, and germline DNA was extracted too. Using a constant-region primer together with ProtoScript II reverse transcriptase, TCR beta cDNA was made from 450 to 600 ng of total RNA. What produced the TCR beta libraries was three nested multiplex PCR rounds using slightly modified ARM-PCR. The first two PCR rounds used TRBV1-TRBV30 primers with a Cbeta primer, about 9 cycles each. MiXCR was run by TCRdb on the multiplex PCR reads, yielding one entry per CDR3 protein. This table holds roughly 330,000 distinct CDR3 sequences, around 60% found once. Material: peripheral blood. Receptor source: a man aged 35 to 55 with primary liver carcinoma and hepatitis B virus infection.

To note about this clonotype: A much larger clone lies one base from this, so it may be a read error. The chain is built from TRBV12-3 or TRBV12-4 and TRBJ1-6; 7 nucleotides line up with TRBD1. The CDR3 is 16 residues long. The junction had 6 bases not matched to a gene; V was cut back by 6 bases and J by 1 base. CDR3 nucleotide sequence: TGTGCCAGCAGCCAGCCGACAGGGTCCTATAATTCACCCCTCCACTTT. Protein product: CASSQPTGSYNSPLHF.

About this clonotype: One junction end disagrees with the germline gene, perhaps due to a read error. The chain uses TRBV5-4 and TRBJ2-7; D unresolved. Germline V gene data show CDR1 as SGHNT and CDR2 as YYREEE (reference sequence). The CDR3 runs to 15 residues. The CDR3 DNA reads TGTGCCGGCAGCCCCGAAAATGGGTCGCCCCTGGTGCAGTACTTC. This encodes CAGSPENGSPLVQYF.

A note on this clonotype: Being one base from a much bigger clone, this may be a read error. V gene TRBV6-5 combines with J gene TRBJ1-2, with unresolved D. The CDR3 consists of 13 residues. Germline CDR1 MNHEY, CDR2 SVGAGI. The V end lost 8 bases, the J end lost 6 bases, and 16 bases lay between the germline ends. DNA of the CDR3: TGTGCCAGCGGATCGAGACATGGTCATGGCTACACCTTC. Its protein is CASGSRHGHGYTF.

This clonotype was counted only a few times. The genes are TRBV12-3 or TRBV12-4 and TRBJ1-4; 9 bases are a match to TRBD1. Trimming cost V 10 bases and J 0 bases; bases outside gene matches: 3. The CDR3 length is 14 residues. The DNA for the CDR3 is TGTGCCACGGGACAGGGCTCAACTAATGAAAAACTGTTTTTT. As protein: CATGQGSTNEKLFF.

The sample holds many counts of this clonotype. The rearrangement uses TRBV6-2 or TRBV6-3 and TRBJ2-5; D remains ambiguous. The CDR3 runs to 13 residues. The V end lost 4 bases, the J end lost 5 bases, and 11 bases lay between the germline ends. The germline V gene encodes CDR1 MNHEY and CDR2 SVGEGT. The CDR3 nucleotides are TGTGCCAGCAGTTCGGATTTTGGGGAGACCCAGTACTTC. Translation: CASSSDFGETQYF.

This clonotype was counted between two and nine times. The rearrangement joins TRBV4-1 to TRBJ2-1; TRBD2 agrees at 12 bases. The CDR3 has 17 amino acids. Looked up from germline, CDR1 is MGHRA and CDR2 is YSYEKL. V lost 3 bases and J lost 4; bases outside the gene matches: 7. The chain's CDR3 is CASSHPTSGSRYNEQFF. In DNA, the CDR3 is TGCGCCAGCAGCCATCCGACTAGCGGGAGCCGTTACAATGAGCAGTTCTTC.

This clonotype showed up just once. Being one base from a much bigger clone, this may be a read error. This chain uses TRBV6-5 with TRBJ2-6; a weak D match, TRBD2 (6 bases). The germline V and J ends were trimmed by 5 bases and 1 base, with 12 bases remaining between them. CDR1 is MNHEY and CDR2 is SVGAGI in the germline V gene. This CDR3 comprises 16 residues. CDR3 nucleotide sequence: TGTGCCAGCAGTCCCCTGCGGGGATCTGGGGCCAACGTCCTGACTTTC. Translated, it gives CASSPLRGSGANVLTF.

Worth noting for this clonotype: One base away lies a much larger clone, so this may be a sequencing read error. The DNA for the CDR3 is TGTGCCACACAGGGACCAGAGGGCTGGGAGCTGTTTTTT. Amino acids: CATQGPEGWELFF. The rearrangement uses TRBV6-1 and TRBJ2-2, with a weak D call TRBD1 (6 bases). Germline loops: CDR1 MNHNS, CDR2 SASEGT. CDR3 length equals 13 residues. V was trimmed by 10 bases and J by 9 bases, leaving 18 bases between them.

This clonotype occurred a few times. The V call is TRBV6-1, the J call TRBJ2-7, with a tentative D call TRBD2 (6 bases). Per germline, CDR1 MNHNS and CDR2 SASEGT. The CDR3 is 14 amino acids. Trimming stripped 4 bases from V and 3 bases from J, with 13 bases between. The CDR3 reads CASSGGLLFYEQYF. The CDR3 DNA follows: TGTGCCAGCAGTGGGGGACTTCTGTTCTACGAGCAGTACTTC.

Details on this clonotype: A much more abundant neighbour one base away suggests this may be a read error. The V gene is TRBV12-3 or TRBV12-4, the J gene TRBJ1-5; 11 bases map to TRBD1. The V gene end was trimmed by 1 base and the J gene end by 1 base; junction bases not matched to a gene: 9. The CDR3 has 19 amino acids. CDR3 in amino acids: CASSLEDRGLLVSNQPQHF. The CDR3 bases are TGTGCCAGCAGTTTAGAGGACAGGGGGCTTCTGGTAAGCAATCAGCCCCAGCATTTT.

The chain has TRBV25-1 and TRBJ2-1; D is possibly TRBD1 or TRBD2 (5 bases each). Per the germline V gene, CDR1 is MGHDK and CDR2 is SYGVNS. The CDR3 is 13 amino acids. V was clipped by 5 bases and J by 7 bases, with 12 bases between them. This chain's CDR3 is CASSLGDANEQFF. Here the CDR3 DNA reads TGTGCCAGCAGTCTGGGGGACGCAAATGAGCAGTTCTTC.

The chain joins TRBV11-2 to TRBJ2-7, with D possibly matching TRBD2 (5 bases). CDR3 length equals 15 residues. V was trimmed by 5 bases and J by 6 bases, leaving 20 bases between them. CDR1 SGHAT and CDR2 FQNNGV come from the germline V gene. The CDR3 sequence: CASSPPRTPAGEQYF. As DNA, the CDR3 is TGTGCCAGCAGCCCCCCTCGGACTCCCGCCGGCGAGCAGTACTTC.